The clone carrying this T cell receptor (beta chain) has more than one count but fewer than ten. What it recognizes is unknown. Per germline, CDR1 MNHNY and CDR2 SVGAGI (reference sequence). The CDR3 has 12 residues. V gave up 6 bases and J gave up 7 bases, with 12 bases separating them. Treatment: oral pan-JAK inhibitor, 5-10 mg twice daily. This sample is part of a study of CD8+ T cells in alopecia areata. Study-level results: Administration of tofacitinib significantly diminished scalp clonality and expanded CD8+ clones within the top 100.

Extraction of RNA preceded its reverse transcription into cDNA, which served as the sequencing template. Clones were read by immunoSEQ multiplex PCR, and TCRdb kept only the in-frame ones, dropping some. Among roughly 100,000 clones listed, 40% to 50% were seen once. This receptor was taken from a human donor with alopecia areata. The material was CD8+ T cells sorted from blood, obtained at week 24, from a patient treated with tofacitinib. The rearrangement joins TRBV6-6 to TRBJ1-1, with D perhaps matching TRBD1 (5 bases). Here the CDR3 reads CASRAGAGEAFF. CDR3 in DNA: TGTGCCAGCAGAGCCGGGGCCGGTGAAGCTTTCTTT.